This TCR beta chain was documented in a study of blood T cell repertoires in COVID-19. On the study more broadly: The analysed material was cDNA or gDNA that came from T cells, B-cell-depleted T cells, or PBMCs.

Here immunoSEQ multiplex PCR was the method, and the copy in TCRdb shows in-frame clones only, minus some. The sample includes approximately 260,000 clones, approximately 83% of them seen just once. Looked up from germline, CDR1 is MNHEY and CDR2 is SVGEGT. V lost 0 bases and J lost 3, with 9 bases in between. The CDR3 is 14 residues long. The clonotype originates from a woman aged 70-85 years with acute or convalescent COVID-19. The chain links TRBV6-2 or TRBV6-3 to TRBJ2-7; D ambiguous. The sequenced sample was peripheral blood. The CDR3 DNA is TGTGCCAGCAGTTACTCGACTGCAGACTACGAGCAGTACTTC. Its translation: CASSYSTADYEQYF.